The clone carrying this T cell receptor (beta chain) was counted many times. This record comes from a study of PD-1 blockade in mismatch repair-deficient tumors. This CDR3 contains 14 residues. Germline V gene lookup returns CDR1 SEHNR and CDR2 FQNEAQ (reference sequence). Trimming took 7 bases from V and 3 from J, leaving 15 bases between them. Profiling relied on immunoSEQ multiplex PCR, and the TCRdb table lists in-frame clones only, not all of them. Here the sample spans about 51,000 clones, approximately 80% being singletons. This sequence originates from an adult with mismatch repair-deficient cancer. The chain uses TRBV7-9 and TRBJ1-2, with D maybe TRBD1 (6 bases). This specimen was peripheral blood, taken 4 weeks after starting pembrolizumab. The CDR3 region has the DNA TGTGCCAGCATCCACGGGGGGCGGGACTATGGCTACACCTTC. The encoded protein is CASIHGGRDYGYTF.